This T cell receptor (beta chain) emerged from a study of a mutant IDH1 vaccine in newly diagnosed glioma. Study outcomes and limitations: Pseudoprogression appeared independent of alterations in top peripheral clonotypes.

This clone was seen only once. Its antigen is undetermined. The time point: week 11, during vaccination. What each vaccine dose contained was 300 ug of mutant IDH1 20-mer peptide, accompanied by topical imiquimod. Those who donated had recent WHO grade 3 or 4 IDH1-mutant, ATRX-lost astrocytomas. The CDR3 contains 12 residues. In germline, CDR1 is SGHDT, CDR2 YYEEEE. V shed 3 bases, J shed 11 bases, and the junction held 6 bases outside the gene matches. Some clones are missing from TCRdb's copy, which holds only in-frame ones; the method was immunoSEQ multiplex PCR. The repertoire includes approximately 61,000 clones, 75% to 90% of them detected once, and approximately 5.9% sits in the top ten.

The V and J genes are TRBV5-6 and TRBJ1-1, with 8 bases matching TRBD1. The source is a man aged 50-59 years with glioma. Here the sequenced sample was PBMCs, taken from a glioma patient whose treatment included an IDH1 peptide vaccine. CDR3 bases: TGTGCCAGCAGCTGGGGACAGGATTCGGCTTTCTTT. It yields the protein CASSWGQDSAFF.